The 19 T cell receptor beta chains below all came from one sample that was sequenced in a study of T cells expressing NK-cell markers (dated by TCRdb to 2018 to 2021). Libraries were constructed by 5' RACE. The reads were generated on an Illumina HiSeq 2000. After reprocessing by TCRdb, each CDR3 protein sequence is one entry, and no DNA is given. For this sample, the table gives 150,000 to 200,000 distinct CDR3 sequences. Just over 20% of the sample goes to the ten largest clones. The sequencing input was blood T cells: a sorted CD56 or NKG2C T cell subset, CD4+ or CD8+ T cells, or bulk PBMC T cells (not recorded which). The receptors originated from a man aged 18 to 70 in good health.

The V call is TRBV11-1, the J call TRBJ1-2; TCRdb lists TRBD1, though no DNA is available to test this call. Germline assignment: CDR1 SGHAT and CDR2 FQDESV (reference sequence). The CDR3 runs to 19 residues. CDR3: CASSSPLSVPGQGKYGYTF.

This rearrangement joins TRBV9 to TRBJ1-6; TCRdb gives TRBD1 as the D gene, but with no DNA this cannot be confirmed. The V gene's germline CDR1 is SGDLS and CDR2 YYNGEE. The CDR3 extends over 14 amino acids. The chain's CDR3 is CASSPSGHLSLLHF.

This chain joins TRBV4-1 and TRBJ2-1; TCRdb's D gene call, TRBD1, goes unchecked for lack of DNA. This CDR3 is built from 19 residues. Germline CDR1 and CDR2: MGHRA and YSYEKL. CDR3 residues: CASSQKGAGGLASYNEQFF.

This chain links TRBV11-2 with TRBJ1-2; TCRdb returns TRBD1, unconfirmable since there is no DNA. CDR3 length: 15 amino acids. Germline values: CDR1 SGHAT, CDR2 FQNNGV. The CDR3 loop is CASSLASNGGYGYTF.

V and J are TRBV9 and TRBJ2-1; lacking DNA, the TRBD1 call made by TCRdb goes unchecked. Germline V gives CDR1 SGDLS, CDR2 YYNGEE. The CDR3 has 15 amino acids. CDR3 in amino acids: CASSVEFGVPVEQFF.

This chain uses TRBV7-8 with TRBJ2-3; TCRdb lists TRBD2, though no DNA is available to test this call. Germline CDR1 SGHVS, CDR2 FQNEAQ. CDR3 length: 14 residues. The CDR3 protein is CASRGLASTDTQYF.

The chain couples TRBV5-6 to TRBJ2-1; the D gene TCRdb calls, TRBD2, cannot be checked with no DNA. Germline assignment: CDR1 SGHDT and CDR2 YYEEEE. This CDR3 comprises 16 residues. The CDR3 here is CASSLELAGLYNEQFF.

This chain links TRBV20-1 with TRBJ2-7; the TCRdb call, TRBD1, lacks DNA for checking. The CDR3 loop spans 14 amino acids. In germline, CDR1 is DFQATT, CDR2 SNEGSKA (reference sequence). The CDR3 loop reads CSAPREQPYYEQYF.

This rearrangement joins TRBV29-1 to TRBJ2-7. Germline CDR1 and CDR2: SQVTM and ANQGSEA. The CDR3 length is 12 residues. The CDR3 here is CSALDGYYEQYF.

The CDR3 reads CASSFSAGGYNEQFF. The V call is TRBV12-3 or TRBV12-4, the J call TRBJ2-1; with no DNA, the TCRdb D assignment of TRBD1 cannot be verified. The CDR3 is 15 residues long.

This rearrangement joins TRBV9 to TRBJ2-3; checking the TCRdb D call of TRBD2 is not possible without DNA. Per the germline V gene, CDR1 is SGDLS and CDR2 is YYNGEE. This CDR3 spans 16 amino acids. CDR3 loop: CASSVVPGLRTDTQYF.

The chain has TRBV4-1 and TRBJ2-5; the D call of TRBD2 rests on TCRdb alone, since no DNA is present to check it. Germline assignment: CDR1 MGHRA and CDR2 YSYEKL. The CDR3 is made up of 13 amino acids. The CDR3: CASRLTTEGTQYF.

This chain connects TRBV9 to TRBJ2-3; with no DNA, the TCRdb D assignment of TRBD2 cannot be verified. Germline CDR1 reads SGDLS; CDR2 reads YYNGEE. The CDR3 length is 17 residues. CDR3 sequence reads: CASSVGTSGGLADTQYF.

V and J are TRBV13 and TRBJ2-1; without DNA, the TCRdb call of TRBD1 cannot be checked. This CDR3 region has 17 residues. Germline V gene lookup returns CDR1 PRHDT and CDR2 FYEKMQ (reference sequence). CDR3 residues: CASSPIPGGMGFDEQFF. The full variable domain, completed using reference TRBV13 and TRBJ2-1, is AAGVIQSPRHLIKEKRETATLKCYPIPRHDTVYWYQQGPGQDPQFLISFYEKMQSDKGSIPDRFSAQQFSDYHSELNMSSLELGDSALYFCASSPIPGGMGFDEQFFGPGTRLTVL.

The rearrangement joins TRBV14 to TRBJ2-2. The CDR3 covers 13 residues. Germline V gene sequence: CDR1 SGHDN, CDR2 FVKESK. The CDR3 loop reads CASSLLTTGELFF.

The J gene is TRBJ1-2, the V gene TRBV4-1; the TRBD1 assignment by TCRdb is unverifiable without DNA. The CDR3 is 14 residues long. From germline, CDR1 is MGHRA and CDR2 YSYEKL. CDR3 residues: CASSPNTGAYGYTF.

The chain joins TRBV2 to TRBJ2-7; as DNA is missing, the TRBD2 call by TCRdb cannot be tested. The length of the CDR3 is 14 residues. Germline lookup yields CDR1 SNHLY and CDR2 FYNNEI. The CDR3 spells CASSEEGTSYEQYF.

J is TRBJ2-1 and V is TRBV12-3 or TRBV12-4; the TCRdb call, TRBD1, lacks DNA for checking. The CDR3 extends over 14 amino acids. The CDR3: CASWQPRGYNEQFF.

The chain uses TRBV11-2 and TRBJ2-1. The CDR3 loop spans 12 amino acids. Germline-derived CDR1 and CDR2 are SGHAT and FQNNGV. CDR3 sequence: CASSSGWGEQFF.